Shown below are 21 T cell receptor beta chains from a single sample sequenced in a study of CD8+CD57+ T cells in acquired aplastic anemia. Profiling of TCR beta VDJ combinations and CDR3 sequences used genomic DNA as template. MiXCR, applied by TCRdb to the reads, yields one record per CDR3 protein. Of approximately 32,000 distinct CDR3 sequences listed, 76% are singletons. The sample comprised sorted CD4+, CD8+, or CD8+CD57+ T cells (not recorded which) from PBMCs. Receptor source: a human donor in good health, serving as a control.

The chain recombines TRBV15 with TRBJ2-7; D is uncertain. V lost 0 bases to trimming and J lost 2 bases, with 5 bases between them. The CDR3 covers 13 residues. CDR1 and CDR2 from the germline V gene are LNHNV and YYDKDF (reference sequence). DNA of the CDR3: TGTGCCACCAGCAGAGACAGTCCCTACGAGCAGTACTTC. It encodes CATSRDSPYEQYF.

The gene calls are TRBV5-5 and TRBJ2-3; 11 bases map to TRBD2. V lost 9 bases, J lost 5 bases, and 8 bases stayed unmatched. The CDR3 runs to 14 residues. Germline loops: CDR1 SGHKS, CDR2 YYEKEE (reference sequence). The CDR3 nucleotides are TGTGCCATCAATAGCGGGGGGGCTGGAGATACGCAGTATTTT. Translation gives CAINSGGAGDTQYF.

This clonotype has just one count. The rearrangement links TRBV24-1 to TRBJ2-7; D not resolved. The germline gives CDR1 KGHDR, CDR2 SFDVKD. This CDR3 is 10 amino acids long. V dropped 4 bases and J dropped 5 bases, with 2 bases sitting between them. This chain's CDR3 is CATSEHEQYF. In DNA form, the CDR3 reads TGTGCCACCAGTGAACACGAGCAGTACTTC.

V gene TRBV25-1 combines with J gene TRBJ2-3; D is unresolved. Germline V gene lookup returns CDR1 MGHDK and CDR2 SYGVNS. Trimming removed 1 base at V and 4 bases at J, with 6 bases between. This CDR3 comprises 13 residues. The CDR3 DNA follows: TGTGCCAGCAGTGAATTCGGACCAGATACGCAGTATTTT. Residues: CASSEFGPDTQYF.

This chain uses TRBV10-3 with TRBJ2-1; D is tentatively TRBD1 or TRBD2 (5 bases each). Deletions cut 6 bases from V and 8 bases from J, with 23 bases between. CDR1 is ENHRY, CDR2 SYGVKD, per germline. The CDR3 sequence is 16 residues long. The CDR3 DNA reads as TGTGCCATCAGCGATCAGGGACGACGGGGCTCGGATGAGCAGTTCTTC. It encodes CAISDQGRRGSDEQFF.

CDR3 DNA: TGTGCCACCAGCAGAGCCTATGATAGCAATCAGCCCCAGCATTTT. Protein product: CATSRAYDSNQPQHF. The chain employs TRBV15 and TRBJ1-5; D call uncertain. Germline V lookup: CDR1 LNHNV, CDR2 YYDKDF (reference sequence). V shed 1 base and J shed 0 bases, with 7 bases lying between them. The length of the CDR3 is 15 residues.

This sequence joins TRBV2 and TRBJ1-2; D is uncertain. Germline CDR1 SNHLY, CDR2 FYNNEI. Trimming shortened V by 5 bases and J by 7 bases, and 14 bases separated the two germline ends. The CDR3 is made up of 13 amino acids. The CDR3 sequence: CASSSPRLSGYTF. For the CDR3, the DNA is TGTGCCAGCAGTAGTCCCCGGCTGAGTGGCTACACCTTC.

CDR3 loop: CSARAVGYGGDYGYTF. The DNA for the CDR3 is TGCAGTGCTAGAGCGGTGGGTTATGGGGGGGACTATGGCTACACCTTC. The chain joins TRBV20-1 to TRBJ1-2, with D tentatively TRBD1 (5 bases). Germline V lookup: CDR1 DFQATT, CDR2 SNEGSKA (reference sequence). V was clipped by 1 base and J by 3 bases, with 18 bases between them. The CDR3 totals 16 residues.

This clonotype was seen a few times. The DNA for the CDR3 is TGCAGCGTTGTATCCATCTCATCCTACGAGCAGTACTTC. Translation gives CSVVSISSYEQYF. The V call is TRBV29-1, the J call TRBJ2-7; D is uncertain. CDR1 SQVTM and CDR2 ANQGSEA come from the germline V gene. Trimming removed 4 bases at V and 1 base at J, with 11 bases between. This CDR3 spans 13 amino acids.

The rearrangement links TRBV6-4 to TRBJ2-7; 9 bases align to TRBD2. There are 14 residues in the CDR3. The ends lost 4 bases at V and 2 bases at J; junction bases unmatched: 3. Per germline, CDR1 MRHNA and CDR2 SNTAGT. CDR3 region: CASSGASGAYEQYF. The CDR3 coding sequence is TGTGCCAGCAGTGGGGCTAGCGGGGCCTACGAGCAGTACTTC.

A single count supports this clonotype. The genes are TRBV20-1 and TRBJ1-1; TRBD1 matches 7 bases. Germline V CDR1 and CDR2: DFQATT, SNEGSKA (reference sequence). This CDR3 is 15 amino acids long. Germline trimming cut 6 bases from V and 8 bases from J; bases unmatched to any gene: 18. The CDR3 spells CSAKTGNKGSAEAFF. The CDR3 bases are TGCAGTGCCAAGACAGGGAATAAGGGCAGCGCGGAAGCTTTCTTT.

V is TRBV7-2 and J is TRBJ1-4; tentative D call: TRBD1 (5 bases). Trimming removed 5 bases at V and 8 bases at J, with 12 bases between. The CDR3 runs 13 residues. In germline, CDR1 is SGHTA, CDR2 FQGNSA. The CDR3 sequence: CASSGQGREKLFF. In nucleotides, the CDR3 is TGTGCCAGCAGCGGGCAGGGACGAGAAAAACTGTTTTTT. The whole variable domain, remainder taken from reference TRBV7-2 and TRBJ1-4, is GAGVSQSPSNKVTEKGKDVELRCDPISGHTALYWYRQSLGQGLEFLIYFQGNSAPDKSGLPSDRFSAERTGGSVSTLTIQRTQQEDSAVYLCASSGQGREKLFFGSGTQLSVL.

The genes are TRBV7-8 and TRBJ1-6, with a tentative D call TRBD1 (6 bases). The CDR3 sequence is 13 residues long. The V end was cut by 7 bases, the J end by 8 bases, with 12 bases between. Germline V lookup: CDR1 SGHVS, CDR2 FQNEAQ. CDR3 in DNA: TGTGCCAGCAAGGGGACACGATATTCACCCCTCCACTTT. Translating gives CASKGTRYSPLHF.

This clonotype is medium-sized within its sample. This chain joins TRBV19 and TRBJ1-1; unclear D gene. The CDR3 extends over 15 amino acids. V gave up 7 bases and J gave up 0 bases, with 15 bases separating them. The V gene's germline CDR1 is LNHDA and CDR2 SQIVND (reference sequence). For the CDR3, the DNA is TGTGCCAGTACCCCCCGAAAGGGTCTGAACACTGAAGCTTTCTTT. Its protein is CASTPRKGLNTEAFF.

The rearrangement joins TRBV7-2 to TRBJ2-5, with D unresolved. The CDR3 has 16 amino acids. The V gene's germline CDR1 is SGHTA and CDR2 FQGNSA. Trimming left V 0 bases short and J 1 base short, with 12 bases between. As DNA, the CDR3 is TGTGCCAGCAGCTTAGCGAGGCTAGGTTCCCAAGAGACCCAGTACTTC. Residues: CASSLARLGSQETQYF.

The CDR3 loop reads CASSSHWLADGYNEQFF. In DNA form, the CDR3 reads TGCGCCAGCAGTAGTCACTGGCTAGCGGACGGCTACAATGAGCAGTTCTTC. The V and J genes are TRBV10-2 and TRBJ2-1; 7 bases fit TRBD2. CDR1 and CDR2 from the germline V gene are WSHSY and SAAADI. J was trimmed by 3 bases and V by 5 bases; bases with no gene match: 13. The CDR3 length is 17 residues.

The V call is TRBV9, the J call TRBJ1-6; unclear D gene. Germline CDR1 SGDLS, CDR2 YYNGEE. The V end was cut by 1 base, the J end by 9 bases, with 11 bases between. The CDR3 has 14 residues. The CDR3 reads CASSVSGMGSPLHF. The DNA of the CDR3 is TGTGCCAGCAGCGTATCTGGGATGGGTTCACCCCTCCACTTT.

This sequence joins TRBV24-1 and TRBJ1-2; no definite D call. V lost 2 bases to trimming and J lost 5 bases, with 2 bases between them. The CDR3 is 11 amino acids. The germline gives CDR1 KGHDR, CDR2 SFDVKD. CDR3 bases: TGTGCCACCAGTGATTCATATGGCTACACCTTC. It yields the protein CATSDSYGYTF.

V is TRBV29-1 and J is TRBJ1-2; TRBD1 agrees at 7 bases. The CDR3 has 14 amino acids. Germline V gene data show CDR1 as SQVTM and CDR2 as ANQGSEA. V gave up 5 bases and J gave up 1 base; unmatched junction bases: 7. CDR3 DNA: TGCAGCGTTTCCCCAGGGGGTGGTAACTATGGCTACACCTTC. It yields the protein CSVSPGGGNYGYTF.

Judged by abundance, this clonotype is medium-sized. The V call is TRBV6-2 or TRBV6-3, the J call TRBJ2-5; possible D gene TRBD2, 6 bases. This CDR3 contains 17 residues. Per the germline V gene, CDR1 is MNHEY and CDR2 is SVGEGT. Trimming left V 4 bases short and J 3 bases short, with 21 bases between. In nucleotides, the CDR3 is TGTGCCAGCAGTTCACCCGGAGGGGTGGCGGGAAAAGAGACCCAGTACTTC. It codes for CASSSPGGVAGKETQYF.

The chain couples TRBV20-1 to TRBJ1-5; D gene uncertain. Trimming removed 0 bases from V and 5 bases from J, with 8 bases in between. The CDR3 covers 13 residues. Germline V gene sequence: CDR1 DFQATT, CDR2 SNEGSKA (reference sequence). The CDR3 sequence is CSARDWTDQPQHF. CDR3 DNA: TGCAGTGCTAGAGATTGGACTGATCAGCCCCAGCATTTT.